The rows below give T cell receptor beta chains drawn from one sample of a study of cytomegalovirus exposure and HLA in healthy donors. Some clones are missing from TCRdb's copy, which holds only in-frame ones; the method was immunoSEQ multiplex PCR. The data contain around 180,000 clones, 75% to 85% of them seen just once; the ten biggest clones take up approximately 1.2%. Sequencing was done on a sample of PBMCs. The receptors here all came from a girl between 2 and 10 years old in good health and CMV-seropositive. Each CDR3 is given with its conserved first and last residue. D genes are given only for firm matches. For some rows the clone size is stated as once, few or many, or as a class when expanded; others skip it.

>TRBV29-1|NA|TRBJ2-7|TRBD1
CSVTEPGQGIPQYF
TGCAGCGTTACCGAACCGGGACAGGGTATCCCGCAGTACTTC
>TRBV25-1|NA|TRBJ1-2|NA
CASSTTIGGHLLGGYTF
TGTGCCAGCAGCACAACCATTGGGGGCCACCTCCTAGGTGGCTACACCTTC
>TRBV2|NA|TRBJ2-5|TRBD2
CASRARGETQYF
TGTGCCAGCAGGGCGCGGGGGGAGACCCAGTACTTC
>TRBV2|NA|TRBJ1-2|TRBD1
CASLLDRGGGYGYTF
TGTGCCAGCCTTCTGGACAGGGGAGGAGGGTATGGCTACACCTTC
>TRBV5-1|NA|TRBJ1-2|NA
CASSPNPDRSNGYTF
TGCGCCAGCAGCCCAAACCCGGACAGATCTAATGGCTACACCTTC
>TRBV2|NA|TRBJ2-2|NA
CASILDTANTGELFF
NA
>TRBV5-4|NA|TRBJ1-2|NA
CASSPTGYGYTF
TGTGCCAGCAGCCCAACCGGGTATGGCTACACCTTC
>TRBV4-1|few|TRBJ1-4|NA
CASSQVVGEKLFF
TGCGCCAGCAGCCAAGTGGTCGGGGAAAAACTGTTTTTT
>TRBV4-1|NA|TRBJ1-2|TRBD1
CASSQSTGTGRDGYTF
TGCGCCAGCAGCCAGAGTACCGGGACAGGGAGAGATGGCTACACCTTC
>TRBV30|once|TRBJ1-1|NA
CAWSVQGNTEAFF
TGTGCCTGGAGTGTACAGGGGAACACTGAAGCTTTCTTT
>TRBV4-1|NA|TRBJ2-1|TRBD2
CASSQPGTSGFHEQFF
TGCGCCAGCAGCCAGCCCGGGACTAGCGGCTTCCATGAGCAGTTCTTC
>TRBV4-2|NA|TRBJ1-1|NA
CASSQELAGPMNTEAFF
TGTGCCAGCAGCCAAGAGCTGGCAGGGCCTATGAACACTGAAGCTTTCTTT
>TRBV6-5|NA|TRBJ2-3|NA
CASSSAGLTDTQYF
TGTGCCAGCAGTTCCGCGGGTCTAACAGATACGCAGTATTTT
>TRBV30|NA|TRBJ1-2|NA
CAWSAGQRGYTF
TGTGCCTGGAGTGCGGGACAAAGGGGCTACACCTTC
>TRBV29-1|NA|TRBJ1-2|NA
CSVLTPDNPPANYGYTF
TGCAGCGTCCTCACCCCCGATAACCCTCCGGCTAACTATGGCTACACCTTC
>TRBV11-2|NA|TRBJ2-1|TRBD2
CASSSTSGRAYNEQFF
TGTGCCAGCAGCTCGACTAGCGGGAGGGCCTACAATGAGCAGTTCTTC
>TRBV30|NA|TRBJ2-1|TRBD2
CAWSPGLAGYEQFF
TGTGCCTGGAGTCCGGGACTAGCGGGATATGAGCAGTTCTTC
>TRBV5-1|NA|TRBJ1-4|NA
CASSLGTPTGEKLFF
TGCGCCAGCAGCTTGGGGACCCCAACGGGGGAAAAACTGTTTTTT
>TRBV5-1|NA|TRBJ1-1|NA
CASSLVGGSTNTEAFF
TGCGCCAGCAGCTTGGTCGGGGGTTCAACGAACACTGAAGCTTTCTTT
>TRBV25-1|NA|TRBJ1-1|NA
CASSEYKGDTEAFF
TGTGCCAGCAGTGAATATAAAGGGGACACTGAAGCTTTCTTT
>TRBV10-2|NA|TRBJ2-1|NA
CASSDSLQRIF
TGCGCCAGCAGTGACAGCCTCCAGAGGATCTTC
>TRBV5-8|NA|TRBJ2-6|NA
CASRARQVSGANVLTF
TGTGCCAGCAGGGCGAGACAGGTCTCTGGGGCCAACGTCCTGACTTTC
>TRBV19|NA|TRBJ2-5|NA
CASSASQKTQYF
TGTGCCAGTAGTGCCTCACAGAAGACCCAGTACTTC
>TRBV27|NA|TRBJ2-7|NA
CASSRTGTYEQYF
TGTGCCAGCAGTCGCACAGGGACCTACGAGCAGTACTTC
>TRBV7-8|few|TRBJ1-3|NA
CASSLDGGSGNTIYF
TGTGCCAGCAGCTTAGATGGGGGGTCTGGAAACACCATATATTTT
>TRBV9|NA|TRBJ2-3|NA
CASSPHLDFTDTQYF
TGTGCCAGCAGCCCTCATTTGGACTTCACAGATACGCAGTATTTT
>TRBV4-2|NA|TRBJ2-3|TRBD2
CASSRGTSGRPDSDTQYF
TGTGCCAGCAGCCGAGGGACTAGCGGGAGGCCCGATAGCGATACGCAGTATTTT